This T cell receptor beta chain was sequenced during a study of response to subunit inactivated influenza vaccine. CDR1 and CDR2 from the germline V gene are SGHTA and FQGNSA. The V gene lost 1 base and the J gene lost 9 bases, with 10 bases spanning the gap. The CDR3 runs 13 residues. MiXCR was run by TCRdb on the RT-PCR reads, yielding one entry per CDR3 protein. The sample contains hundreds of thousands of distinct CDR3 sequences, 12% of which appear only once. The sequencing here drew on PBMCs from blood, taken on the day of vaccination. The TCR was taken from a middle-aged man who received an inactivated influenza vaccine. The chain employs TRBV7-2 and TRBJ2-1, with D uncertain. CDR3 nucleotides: TGTGCCAGCAGCTTAGGAGTTCTGCGTGAGCAGTTCTTC. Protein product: CASSLGVLREQFF.